A single sample gave rise to the 22 T cell receptor beta chains below, sequenced in a study of OX40 agonist ivuxolimab in advanced cancers. Generated by immunoSEQ multiplex PCR, the TCRdb table keeps only in-frame clones and is missing some. Counted here are over 10,000 clones, around nine tenths occurring once; the ten biggest clones make up around 75%. The sample in question was CD4+ or CD8+ T cells sorted from blood, obtained in a trial of the OX40 agonist ivuxolimab. These receptors were taken from an adult with an advanced solid tumor such as melanoma, head and neck, liver or kidney cancer.

By proportion, this clone is medium-sized (0.01 to 0.1%). The chain has TRBV5-4 and TRBJ2-1; 14 bases are shared with TRBD2. CDR3 size: 19 residues. The germline gives CDR1 SGHNT, CDR2 YYREEE (reference sequence). V lost 4 bases to trimming and J lost 0 bases; unmatched junction nucleotides: 9. The CDR3 sequence is CASSPPGLAGVSSYNEQFF. CDR3 nucleotide sequence: TGTGCCAGCAGCCCACCGGGACTAGCGGGAGTAAGCTCCTACAATGAGCAGTTCTTC.

The chain recombines TRBV19 with TRBJ2-2; D perhaps matches TRBD1 (5 bases). The V end lost 3 bases, the J end lost 6 bases, and 8 bases lay between the germline ends. The CDR3 is 13 amino acids. CDR1 and CDR2 from the germline V gene are LNHDA and SQIVND (reference sequence). CDR3 DNA sequence: TGTGCCAGTAGTATGGGCAGGGCCGGGGAGCTGTTTTTT. Protein: CASSMGRAGELFF.

J is TRBJ2-7 and V is TRBV5-1; D is unclear. Germline CDR1 reads SGHRS; CDR2 reads YFSETQ. The CDR3 has 14 residues. Trimming shortened V by 0 bases and J by 2 bases, and 9 bases separated the two germline ends. For the CDR3, the DNA is TGCGCCAGCAGCTTGGGTAGTAACGCCTACGAGCAGTACTTC. This translates into CASSLGSNAYEQYF.

This chain uses TRBV2 with TRBJ1-1; unclear D gene. Germline-derived CDR1 and CDR2 are SNHLY and FYNNEI. This CDR3 has 12 amino acids. The V end lost 6 bases, the J end lost 3 bases, and 8 bases lay between the germline ends. CDR3 loop: CASSPSHTEAFF. In DNA, the CDR3 is TGTGCCAGCAGCCCGTCCCACACTGAAGCTTTCTTT.

V gene TRBV4-2 combines with J gene TRBJ1-1; D not resolved. There are 15 residues in the CDR3. From germline, CDR1 is LGHNA and CDR2 YNFKEQ. V was pared by 3 bases and J by 0 bases, with 11 bases between. The chain's CDR3 is CASSQPGSLNTEAFF. The CDR3 nucleotides are TGTGCCAGCAGCCAGCCGGGGTCCCTGAACACTGAAGCTTTCTTT.

This clone counts as large. The chain combines TRBV4-1 with TRBJ1-5, with a possible D match to TRBD1 (6 bases). This CDR3 comprises 17 residues. V lost 1 base to trimming and J lost 9 bases, with 22 bases between them. Germline CDR1 and CDR2: MGHRA and YSYEKL. CDR3 region: CASSQGPKTGHSVPQHF. The CDR3 DNA reads as TGCGCCAGCAGCCAAGGCCCCAAGACAGGCCACTCGGTGCCCCAGCATTTT.

The V call is TRBV6-5, the J call TRBJ2-7, with TRBD2 matching over 12 bases. The germline CDR1 and CDR2 sequences are MNHEY and SVGAGI. The CDR3 is made up of 15 amino acids. V gave up 6 bases and J gave up 3 bases; unmatched junction bases: 6. CDR3: CASSSTSGSFYEQYF. As DNA, the CDR3 is TGTGCCAGCAGCTCGACTAGCGGGAGTTTCTACGAGCAGTACTTC.

In this sample, this clone turned up a few times. The chain is built from TRBV4-3 and TRBJ2-3; TRBD1 matches 9 bases. This CDR3 has 17 residues. Trimming took 0 bases from V and 4 from J; bases not matched to a gene: 8. The V gene's germline CDR1 is LGHNA and CDR2 YSLEER. CDR3 coding DNA: TGCGCCAGCAGCCAAGACACCGACAGGGGGAGGGCAGATACGCAGTATTTT. As protein: CASSQDTDRGRADTQYF.

The chain couples TRBV2 to TRBJ2-2; perhaps D is TRBD1 or TRBD2 (7 bases each). Germline-derived CDR1 and CDR2 are SNHLY and FYNNEI. V shed 7 bases and J shed 5 bases, with 20 bases lying between them. The CDR3 length is 16 residues. CDR3 in amino acids: CASNQEVQGGTGELFF. The CDR3, as DNA: TGTGCCAGCAACCAGGAGGTGCAGGGGGGGACCGGGGAGCTGTTTTTT.

The rearrangement links TRBV11-2 to TRBJ2-7; D remains unclear. Trimming left V 1 base short and J 3 bases short, with 16 bases between. Germline CDR1 is SGHAT and CDR2 is FQNNGV. CDR3 length equals 16 residues. CDR3 in DNA: TGTGCCAGCAGCTTAGCGGTTAGCCCTACTTTCTACGAGCAGTACTTC. Amino acid sequence: CASSLAVSPTFYEQYF.

The genes are TRBV9 and TRBJ2-2, with 11 bases identical to TRBD2. CDR1 is SGDLS and CDR2 is YYNGEE in the germline V gene. V shed 3 bases, J shed 6 bases, and the junction held 1 base outside the gene matches. This CDR3 is 14 amino acids long. The CDR3 reads CASSAGLAAGELFF. CDR3 coding DNA: TGTGCCAGCAGCGCGGGACTAGCGGCCGGGGAGCTGTTTTTT.

The chain has TRBV19 and TRBJ2-7, with a possible D match to TRBD2 (6 bases). The germline V gene has CDR1 LNHDA and CDR2 SQIVND (reference sequence). This CDR3 region has 13 residues. Trimming left V 5 bases short and J 6 bases short, with 14 bases between. The CDR3 DNA is TGTGCCAGTAGTGCGGGACTTGGGCTCGAGCAGTACTTC. Translating it yields CASSAGLGLEQYF.

The gene calls are TRBV14 and TRBJ2-7; the D is unclear. CDR1 and CDR2 from the germline V gene are SGHDN and FVKESK. The CDR3 is made up of 12 amino acids. The germline V and J ends were trimmed by 3 bases and 10 bases, with 13 bases remaining between them. CDR3: CASSHHSVLQYF. The CDR3 DNA is TGTGCCAGCAGCCATCACTCCGTTTTACAGTACTTC.

This chain uses TRBV9 with TRBJ1-2; tentatively, D is TRBD1 (5 bases). V dropped 2 bases and J dropped 2 bases, with 7 bases sitting between them. Germline CDR1 and CDR2: SGDLS and YYNGEE. This CDR3 spans 13 amino acids. CDR3 protein: CASSVGQNYGYTF. The CDR3 DNA follows: TGTGCCAGCAGCGTCGGACAAAACTATGGCTACACCTTC.

V gene TRBV19 combines with J gene TRBJ1-2; D gene ambiguous. Germline CDR1 is LNHDA and CDR2 is SQIVND (reference sequence). The CDR3 sequence is 12 residues long. V gave up 4 bases and J gave up 8 bases, with 11 bases separating them. The CDR3 loop reads CASSRSGRGYTF. The DNA for the CDR3 is TGTGCCAGTAGTAGGTCAGGCCGGGGCTACACCTTC.

V is TRBV6-5 and J is TRBJ2-7; weak D call: TRBD1 (5 bases). CDR3 length: 14 amino acids. The V and J ends lost 2 bases and 2 bases respectively, with 10 bases between them. Germline V gives CDR1 MNHEY, CDR2 SVGAGI. This CDR3 is CASSYSDRAYEQYF. CDR3 in DNA: TGTGCCAGCAGTTACAGCGACAGAGCCTACGAGCAGTACTTC.

The chain is built from TRBV30 and TRBJ2-7, with D unclear. Germline lookup yields CDR1 GTSNPN and CDR2 SVGIG (reference sequence). The length of the CDR3 is 12 residues. Trimming cost V 0 bases and J 6 bases, with 9 bases left between them. CDR3 residues: CAWSVSQAEQYF. In DNA form, the CDR3 reads TGTGCCTGGAGTGTATCCCAGGCCGAGCAGTACTTC.

V usage is TRBV13 and J usage is TRBJ2-7, with 10 bases aligning to TRBD1. Germline V lookup: CDR1 PRHDT, CDR2 FYEKMQ (reference sequence). J lost 2 bases, V lost 0 bases, and 7 bases had no gene match. The CDR3 consists of 17 residues. CDR3 bases: TGTGCCAGCAGCTTAGGGGCCTCCGGGACAGGGGCCTACGAGCAGTACTTC. Protein: CASSLGASGTGAYEQYF.

J is TRBJ2-1 and V is TRBV6-5; no reliable D call. The germline CDR1 and CDR2 sequences are MNHEY and SVGAGI. V was clipped by 0 bases and J by 0 bases, with 9 bases between them. The CDR3 length is 16 residues. The CDR3 loop reads CASSYSTESSYNEQFF. The CDR3 DNA reads as TGTGCCAGCAGTTACTCGACCGAAAGCTCCTACAATGAGCAGTTCTTC.

CDR3 residues: CPGSSTWARNLAQHF. DNA of the CDR3: TGTCCTGGGAGCTCGACCTGGGCTCGTAATCTGGCCCAGCATTTT. The rearrangement joins TRBV22-1 to TRBJ1-5; TRBD1 is the table's D call and was not checked against the DNA. TRBV22-1 is recorded as a pseudogene. The CDR3 extends over 15 amino acids.

This rearrangement joins TRBV7-3 to TRBJ2-1; D possibly corresponds to TRBD2 (6 bases). CDR1 is SGHTA, CDR2 FQGTGA, per germline. The CDR3 has 15 residues. Deletions cut 5 bases from V and 2 bases from J, with 13 bases between. The CDR3 loop reads CASSTGSSTYNEQFF. The CDR3 DNA reads TGTGCCAGCAGCACCGGGAGCTCGACCTACAATGAGCAGTTCTTC.

This chain connects TRBV5-1 to TRBJ2-3, with TRBD2 matching 8 bases. Trimming removed 4 bases from V and 4 bases from J; junction bases left unmatched: 8. In germline, CDR1 is SGHRS, CDR2 YFSETQ. The CDR3 consists of 15 residues. The CDR3 DNA follows: TGCGCCAGCAGCCCCCCCGGGACTAGGCCAGATACGCAGTATTTT. This gives the protein CASSPPGTRPDTQYF.